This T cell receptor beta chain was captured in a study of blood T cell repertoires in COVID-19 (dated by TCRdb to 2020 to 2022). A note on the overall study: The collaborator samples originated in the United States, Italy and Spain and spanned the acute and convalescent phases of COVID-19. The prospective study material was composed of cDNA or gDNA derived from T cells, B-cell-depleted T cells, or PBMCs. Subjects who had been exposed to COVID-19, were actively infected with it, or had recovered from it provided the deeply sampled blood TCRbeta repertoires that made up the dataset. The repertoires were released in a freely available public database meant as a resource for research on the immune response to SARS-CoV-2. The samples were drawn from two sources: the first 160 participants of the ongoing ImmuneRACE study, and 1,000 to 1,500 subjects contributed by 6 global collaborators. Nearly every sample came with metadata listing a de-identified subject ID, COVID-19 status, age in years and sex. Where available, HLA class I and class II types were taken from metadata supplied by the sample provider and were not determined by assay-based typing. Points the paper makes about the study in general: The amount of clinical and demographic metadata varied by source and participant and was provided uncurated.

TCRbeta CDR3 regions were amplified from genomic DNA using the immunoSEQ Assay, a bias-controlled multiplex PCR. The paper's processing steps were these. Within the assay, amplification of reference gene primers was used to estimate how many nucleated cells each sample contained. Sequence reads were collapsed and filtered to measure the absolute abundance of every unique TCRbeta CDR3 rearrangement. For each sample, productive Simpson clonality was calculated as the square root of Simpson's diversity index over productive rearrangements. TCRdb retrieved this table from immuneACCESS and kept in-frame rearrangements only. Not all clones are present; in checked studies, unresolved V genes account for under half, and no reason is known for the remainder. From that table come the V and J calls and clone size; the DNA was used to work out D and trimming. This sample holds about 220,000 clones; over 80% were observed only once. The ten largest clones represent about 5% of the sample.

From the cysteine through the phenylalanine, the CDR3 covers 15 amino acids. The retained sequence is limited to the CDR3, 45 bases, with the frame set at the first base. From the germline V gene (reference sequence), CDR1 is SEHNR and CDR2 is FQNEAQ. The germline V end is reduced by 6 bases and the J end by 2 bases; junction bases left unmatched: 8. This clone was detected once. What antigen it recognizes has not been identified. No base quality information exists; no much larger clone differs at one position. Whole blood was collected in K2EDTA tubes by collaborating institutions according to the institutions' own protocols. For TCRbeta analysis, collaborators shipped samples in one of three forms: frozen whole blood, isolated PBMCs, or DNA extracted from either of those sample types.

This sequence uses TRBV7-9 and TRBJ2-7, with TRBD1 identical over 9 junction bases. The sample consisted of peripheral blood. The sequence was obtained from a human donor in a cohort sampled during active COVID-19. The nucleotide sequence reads TGTGCCAGCAGGCGACTCCGGGACAGGGCCTACGAGCAGTACTTC. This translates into CASRRLRDRAYEQYF.